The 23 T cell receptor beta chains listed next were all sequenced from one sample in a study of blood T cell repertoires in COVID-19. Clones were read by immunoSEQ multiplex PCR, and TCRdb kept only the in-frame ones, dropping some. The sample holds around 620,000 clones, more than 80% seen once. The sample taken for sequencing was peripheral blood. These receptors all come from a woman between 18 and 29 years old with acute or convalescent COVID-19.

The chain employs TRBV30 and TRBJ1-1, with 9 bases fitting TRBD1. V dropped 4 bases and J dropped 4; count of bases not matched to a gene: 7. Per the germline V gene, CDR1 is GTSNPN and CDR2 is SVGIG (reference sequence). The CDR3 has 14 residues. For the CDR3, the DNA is TGTGCCTGGAAGGGACAGGGCTTCCTCACTGAAGCTTTCTTT. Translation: CAWKGQGFLTEAFF. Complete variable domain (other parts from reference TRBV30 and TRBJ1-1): SQTIHQWPATLVQPVGSPLSLECTVEGTSNPNLYWYRQAAGRGLQLLFYSVGIGQISSEVPQNLSASRPQDRQFILSSKKLLLSDSGFYLCAWKGQGFLTEAFFGQGTRLTVV.

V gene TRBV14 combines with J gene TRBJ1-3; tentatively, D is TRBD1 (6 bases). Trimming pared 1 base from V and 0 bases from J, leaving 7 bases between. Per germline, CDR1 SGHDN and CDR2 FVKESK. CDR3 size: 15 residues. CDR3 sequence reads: CASSQVRGSGNTIYF. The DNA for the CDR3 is TGTGCCAGCAGCCAAGTCAGGGGCTCTGGAAACACCATATATTTT.

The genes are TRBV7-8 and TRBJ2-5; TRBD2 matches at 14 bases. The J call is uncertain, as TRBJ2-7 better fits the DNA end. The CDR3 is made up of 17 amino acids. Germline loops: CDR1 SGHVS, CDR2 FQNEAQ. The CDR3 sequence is CASSKGLAGATPYEQYF. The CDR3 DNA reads TGTGCCAGCAGCAAGGGACTAGCGGGGGCTACCCCCTACGAGCAGTACTTC.

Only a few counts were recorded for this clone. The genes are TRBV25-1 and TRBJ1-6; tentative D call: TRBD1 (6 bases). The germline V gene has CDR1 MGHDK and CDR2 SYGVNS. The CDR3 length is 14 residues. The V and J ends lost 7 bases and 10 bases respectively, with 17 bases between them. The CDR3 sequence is CASTGGAFRSPLHF. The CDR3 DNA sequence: TGTGCCAGCACCGGGGGGGCGTTTCGGTCACCCCTCCACTTT.

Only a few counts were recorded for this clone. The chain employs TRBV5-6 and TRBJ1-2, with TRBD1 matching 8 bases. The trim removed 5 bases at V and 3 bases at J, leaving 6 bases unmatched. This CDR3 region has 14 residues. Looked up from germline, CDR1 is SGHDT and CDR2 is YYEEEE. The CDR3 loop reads CASSFQGADYGYTF. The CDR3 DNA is TGTGCCAGCAGTTTTCAGGGGGCGGACTATGGCTACACCTTC. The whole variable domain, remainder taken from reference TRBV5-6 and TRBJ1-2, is DAGVTQSPTHLIKTRGQQVTLRCSPKSGHDTVSWYQQALGQGPQFIFQYYEEEERQRGNFPDRFSGHQFPNYSSELNVNALLLGDSALYLCASSFQGADYGYTFGSGTRLTVV.

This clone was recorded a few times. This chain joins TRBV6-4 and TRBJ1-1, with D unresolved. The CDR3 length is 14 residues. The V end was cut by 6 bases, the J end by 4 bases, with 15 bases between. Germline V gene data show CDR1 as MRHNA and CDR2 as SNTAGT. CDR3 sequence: CASSPSAPGTEAFF. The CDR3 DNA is TGTGCCAGCAGCCCGAGCGCTCCGGGCACTGAAGCTTTCTTT.

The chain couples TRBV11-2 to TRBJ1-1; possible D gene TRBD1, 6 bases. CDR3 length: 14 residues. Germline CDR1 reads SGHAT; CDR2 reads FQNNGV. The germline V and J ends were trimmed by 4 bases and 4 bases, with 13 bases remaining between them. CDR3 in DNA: TGTGCCAGCAGCTCCGCAGGGGCGGTCACTGAAGCTTTCTTT. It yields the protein CASSSAGAVTEAFF.

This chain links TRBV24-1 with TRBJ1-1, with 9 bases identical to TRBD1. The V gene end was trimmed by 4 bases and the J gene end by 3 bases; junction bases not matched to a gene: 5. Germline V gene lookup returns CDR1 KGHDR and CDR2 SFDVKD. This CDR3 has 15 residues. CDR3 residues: CATSDTRTGDTEAFF. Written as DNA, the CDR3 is TGTGCCACCAGTGACACCCGGACAGGGGACACTGAAGCTTTCTTT.

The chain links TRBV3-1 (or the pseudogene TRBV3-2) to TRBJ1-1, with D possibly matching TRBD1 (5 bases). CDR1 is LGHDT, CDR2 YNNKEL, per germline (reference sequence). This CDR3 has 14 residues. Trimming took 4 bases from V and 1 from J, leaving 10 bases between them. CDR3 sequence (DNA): TGTGCCAGCAGCCCCGGGGGGGGGAACACTGAAGCTTTCTTT. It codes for CASSPGGGNTEAFF.

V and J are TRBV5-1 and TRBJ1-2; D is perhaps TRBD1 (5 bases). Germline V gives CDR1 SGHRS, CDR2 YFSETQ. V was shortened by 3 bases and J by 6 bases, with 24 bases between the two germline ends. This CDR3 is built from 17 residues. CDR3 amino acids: CASSWTSLGPKDDGYTF. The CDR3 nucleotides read TGCGCCAGCAGCTGGACGTCGCTGGGGCCCAAGGACGATGGCTACACCTTC. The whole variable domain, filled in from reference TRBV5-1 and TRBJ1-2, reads KAGVTQTPRYLIKTRGQQVTLSCSPISGHRSVSWYQQTPGQGLQFLFEYFSETQRNKGNFPGRFSGRQFSNSRSEMNVSTLELGDSALYLCASSWTSLGPKDDGYTFGSGTRLTVV.

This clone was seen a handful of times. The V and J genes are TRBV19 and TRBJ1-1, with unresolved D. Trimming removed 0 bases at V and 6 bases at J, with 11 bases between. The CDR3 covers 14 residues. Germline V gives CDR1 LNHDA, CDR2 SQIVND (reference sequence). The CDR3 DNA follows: TGTGCCAGTAGTATAGATGTAATTGCAGCTGAAGCTTTCTTT. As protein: CASSIDVIAAEAFF.

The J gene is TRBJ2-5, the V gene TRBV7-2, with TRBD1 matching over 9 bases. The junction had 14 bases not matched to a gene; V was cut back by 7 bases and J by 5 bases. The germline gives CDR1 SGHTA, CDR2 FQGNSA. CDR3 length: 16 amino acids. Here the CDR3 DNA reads TGTGCCAGCAACCCTAGTTTAACAGGGGGCGTGGAGACCCAGTACTTC. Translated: CASNPSLTGGVETQYF.

CDR3 coding DNA: TGTGCCAGCAGTCATTCCGGGACTAGCGGGGTGGATGAGCAGTTCTTC. This codes for CASSHSGTSGVDEQFF. The rearrangement joins TRBV2 to TRBJ2-1, with 13 bases matching TRBD2. The V and J ends lost 5 bases and 8 bases, in that order; junction bases with no gene match: 9. The V gene's germline CDR1 is SNHLY and CDR2 FYNNEI. The CDR3 length is 16 residues.

The CDR3 loop is CASSPPEAFF. CDR3 DNA: TGCGCCAGCAGCCCTCCCGAAGCTTTCTTT. This chain connects TRBV5-1 to TRBJ1-1; D remains unclear. V gave up 4 bases and J gave up 8 bases, with 6 bases separating them. The CDR3 loop spans 10 amino acids. The V gene's germline CDR1 is SGHRS and CDR2 YFSETQ.

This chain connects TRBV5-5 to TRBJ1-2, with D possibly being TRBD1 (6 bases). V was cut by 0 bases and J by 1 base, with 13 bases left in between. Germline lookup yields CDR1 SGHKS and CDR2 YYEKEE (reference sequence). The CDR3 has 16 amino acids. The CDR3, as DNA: TGTGCCAGCAGCTTGGCGTCAGGGGACCTTAACTATGGCTACACCTTC. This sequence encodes CASSLASGDLNYGYTF.

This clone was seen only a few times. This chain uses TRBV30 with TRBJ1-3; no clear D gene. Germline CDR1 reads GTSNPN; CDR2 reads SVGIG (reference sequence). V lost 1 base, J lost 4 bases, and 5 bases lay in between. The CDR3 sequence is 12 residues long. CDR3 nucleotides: TGTGCCTGGAGTGCGGGGGGAAACACCATATATTTT. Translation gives CAWSAGGNTIYF.

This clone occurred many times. The CDR3 reads CASSSGQNTGELFF. CDR3 DNA: TGTGCCAGCTCATCGGGACAGAACACCGGGGAGCTGTTTTTT. This sequence joins TRBV18 and TRBJ2-2, with D possibly being TRBD1 (6 bases). The CDR3 is 14 residues long. V lost 5 bases to trimming and J lost 1 base, with 8 bases between them. Germline assignment: CDR1 KGHSH and CDR2 LQKENI.

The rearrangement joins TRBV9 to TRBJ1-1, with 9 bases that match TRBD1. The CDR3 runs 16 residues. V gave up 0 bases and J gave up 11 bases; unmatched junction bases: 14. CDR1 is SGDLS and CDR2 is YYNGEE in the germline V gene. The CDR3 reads CASSVGGLQGQGVAFF. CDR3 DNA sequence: TGTGCCAGCAGCGTAGGGGGTCTTCAGGGACAGGGAGTTGCTTTCTTT.

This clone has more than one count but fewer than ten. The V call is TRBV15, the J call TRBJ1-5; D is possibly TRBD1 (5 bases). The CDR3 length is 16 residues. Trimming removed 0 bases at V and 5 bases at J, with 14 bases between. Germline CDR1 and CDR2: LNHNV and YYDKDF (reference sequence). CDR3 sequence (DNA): TGTGCCACCAGCAGAGATATTGTCCGCAGGGATCAGCCCCAGCATTTT. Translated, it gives CATSRDIVRRDQPQHF.

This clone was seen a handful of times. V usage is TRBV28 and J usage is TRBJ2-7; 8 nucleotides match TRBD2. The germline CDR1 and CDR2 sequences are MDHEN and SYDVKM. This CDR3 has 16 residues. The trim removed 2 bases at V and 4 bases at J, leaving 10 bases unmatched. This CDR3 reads CASSLQLGRGDYEQYF. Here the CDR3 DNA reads TGTGCCAGCAGTTTACAGCTAGGGCGGGGGGATTACGAGCAGTACTTC.

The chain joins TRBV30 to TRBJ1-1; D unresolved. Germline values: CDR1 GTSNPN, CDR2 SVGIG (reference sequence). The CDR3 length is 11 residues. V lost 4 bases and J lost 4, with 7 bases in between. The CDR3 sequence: CAWKEGTEAFF. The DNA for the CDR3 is TGTGCCTGGAAGGAGGGCACTGAAGCTTTCTTT.

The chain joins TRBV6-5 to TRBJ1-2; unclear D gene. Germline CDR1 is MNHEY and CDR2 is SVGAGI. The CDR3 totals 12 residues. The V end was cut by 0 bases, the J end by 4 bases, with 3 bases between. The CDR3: CASSYSGYGYTF. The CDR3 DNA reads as TGTGCCAGCAGTTACTCCGGCTATGGCTACACCTTC.

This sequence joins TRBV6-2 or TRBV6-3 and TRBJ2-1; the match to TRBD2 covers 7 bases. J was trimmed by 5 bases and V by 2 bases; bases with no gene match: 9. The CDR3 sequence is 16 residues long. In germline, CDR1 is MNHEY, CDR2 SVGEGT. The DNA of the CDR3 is TGTGCCAGCAGTTACGGGGGGGGACTCCTAAACAATGAGCAGTTCTTC. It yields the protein CASSYGGGLLNNEQFF.